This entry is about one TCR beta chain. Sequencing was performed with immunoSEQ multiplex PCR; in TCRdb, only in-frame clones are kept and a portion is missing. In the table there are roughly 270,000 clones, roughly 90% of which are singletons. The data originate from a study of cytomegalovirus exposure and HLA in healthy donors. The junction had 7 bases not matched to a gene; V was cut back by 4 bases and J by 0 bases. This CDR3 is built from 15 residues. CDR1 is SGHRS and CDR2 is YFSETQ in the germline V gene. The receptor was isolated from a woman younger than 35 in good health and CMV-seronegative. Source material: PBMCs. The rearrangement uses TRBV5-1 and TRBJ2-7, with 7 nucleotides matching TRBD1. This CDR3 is CASSRETGSSYEQYF. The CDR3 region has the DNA TGCGCCAGCAGCAGGGAGACAGGGAGCTCCTACGAGCAGTACTTC. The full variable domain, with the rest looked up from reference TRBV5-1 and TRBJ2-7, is KAGVTQTPRYLIKTRGQQVTLSCSPISGHRSVSWYQQTPGQGLQFLFEYFSETQRNKGNFPGRFSGRQFSNSRSEMNVSTLELGDSALYLCASSRETGSSYEQYFGPGTRLTVT.